This T cell receptor (beta chain) was found in a study of shared clonotypes between healthy human individuals. As for the study in general: A couple of female and three male donors aged 18 to 49 were enrolled. Each donor had three CD4 naive, three CD4 memory, two CD8 naive and one CD8 memory plate.

The study, taken as a whole, reports: Across a few donors, naive CD4 shared 5% to 6%, naive CD8 less than 4%, memory CD4 2% to 2.5%, memory CD8 about 0.38%.

The naive CD8 subset, CD45RO-negative cells positively selected for CCR7, excluded terminally differentiated effector memory CD45RA+ cells. Those who donated, Caucasian adults without exception, all lived in Nashville, Tennessee. A note on this clone: Its target is unknown.

With 0 bases removed from V and 4 bases from J, the gap between germline ends came to 15 bases. Germline assignment: CDR1 MNHEY and CDR2 SVGAGI. The CDR3 is made up of 16 amino acids. Measured with immunoSEQ multiplex PCR; TCRdb has only the in-frame clones, and not every one. Here the sample spans around 2,100,000 clones, just under 95% being singletons. The sample comprised naive CD8+ T cells sorted from blood. This TCR derives from a young man in good health. This chain links TRBV6-5 with TRBJ1-2, with a weak D call TRBD1 (5 bases). In DNA, the CDR3 is TGTGCCAGCAGTTACTCCGGAGGGGAGGGATTCTATGGCTACACCTTC. Protein: CASSYSGGEGFYGYTF.